This T cell receptor beta chain was sequenced during a study of long-term antiretroviral therapy in people with HIV. General observations from the study: Missing from the dataset were any data on ART adherence, viral resistance or therapy changes.

Germline lookup yields CDR1 LNHDA and CDR2 SQIVND (reference sequence). The CDR3 has 12 amino acids. Between the trimmed V and J ends, which lost 5 bases and 8 bases, there was a span of 10 bases. It was version v3.0 of the immunoSEQ assay that was run at survey level. Clones were sequenced by immunoSEQ multiplex PCR, and TCRdb holds only the in-frame ones, with some missing. The sample lists about 19,000 clones, 80% seen once, with 9.5% to 12% in the top ten. All participants with HIV were treated in the United States. Worth noting for this clone: Its antigen is as yet unknown.

The sequence derives from a woman between 35 and 50 years old with HIV. The source material was unsorted PBMCs, sampled 0.2 years after starting antiretroviral therapy. The chain uses TRBV19 and TRBJ2-1; a possible D gene is TRBD2 (6 bases). As DNA, the CDR3 is TGTGCCAGTAGTCCGGGGGTCCATGAGCAGTTCTTC. Its protein is CASSPGVHEQFF.